The clone carrying this T cell receptor (beta chain) came up once. The data are from a study of blood T cell repertoires in COVID-19. Whole-study context: Sources were T cells, B-cell-depleted T cells, or PBMCs; the material itself was cDNA or gDNA.

CDR3 length: 15 amino acids. With 1 base removed from V and 3 bases from J, the gap between germline ends came to 10 bases. Germline CDR1 and CDR2: MDHEN and SYDVKM. The protocol was immunoSEQ multiplex PCR, while the TCRdb copy is restricted to in-frame clones and leaves out a portion. The table lists 99,000 or so clones, about 89% of them singletons. This TCR was sampled from a human donor in a cohort sampled during active COVID-19. The sequencing input was peripheral blood. The chain combines TRBV28 with TRBJ1-3; tentative D call: TRBD1 (5 bases). CDR3 amino acids: CASSLSTASGNTIYF. The DNA for the CDR3 is TGTGCCAGCAGTTTATCGACAGCTAGTGGAAACACCATATATTTT.